This T cell receptor beta chain was profiled in a study of T-cell reconstitution after alpha-beta-depleted transplantation in children (dated by TCRdb to 2016 to 2017). Turning to the overall study: Using TCR repertoire profiling, the study quantitatively followed how T-cell immune reconstitution unfolded in children after TCRalphabeta/CD19-depleted allogeneic hematopoietic cell transplantation.

Based on the germline V gene (reference sequence), the CDR1 and CDR2 sequences are SEHNR and FQNEAQ. CDR3 length: 15 amino acids, cysteine to phenylalanine. Only the CDR3 portion is preserved as DNA: 45 bases, with reading frame beginning at the first base. Unmatched junction bases come to 4, with V trimmed by 1 base and J by 4 bases. This clonotype turned up a few times. Its target antigen remains unknown. Base qualities were left out, and no much larger clone turns up one base away. The method behind the library was PCR. Instrument used: Illumina HiSeq 2500. To normalize quantification of the TCRbeta repertoire, the TCR libraries were built with molecular barcoding that relied on unique molecular identifiers. The raw public reads went through TCRdb reprocessing: fastp at Q25, MiXCR clone calling, in-frame beta chains kept. A single entry per CDR3 protein holds the most common genes and DNA from its merged rows. This sample is represented by about 230,000 distinct CDR3 sequences; 9.7% of them were singletons. 5% to 6% of the sample rests with the top ten.

The specimen was PBMCs from the stem cell graft donor, collected from the stem cell graft. This sequence originates from a human donor who donated a stem cell graft to a child with SCID. This receptor chain uses TRBV7-9 and TRBJ1-5; 7 central nucleotides agree with TRBD1. The CDR3 sequence is CASSLGTGLNQPQHF. The sequence in DNA is TGTGCCAGCAGCTTAGGGACAGGACTTAATCAGCCCCAGCATTTT.